This entry lists 24 T cell receptor beta chains sequenced from one sample in a study of OX40 agonist ivuxolimab in advanced cancers. The table came from immunoSEQ multiplex PCR; TCRdb's copy has only in-frame clones and leaves some out. The sample lists about 10,000 clones, roughly nine tenths occurring once. The sample consisted of CD4+ or CD8+ T cells sorted from blood, taken in a trial of the OX40 agonist ivuxolimab. The receptors shown here come from an adult with an advanced solid tumor such as melanoma, head and neck, liver or kidney cancer.

V gene TRBV6-4 combines with J gene TRBJ2-5; no clear D gene. With 5 bases removed from V and 5 bases from J, the gap between germline ends came to 9 bases. Germline V gene sequence: CDR1 MRHNA, CDR2 SNTAGT. This CDR3 contains 12 residues. The CDR3 bases are TGTGCCAGCAGTTGGAACGGTGAGACCCAGTACTTC. Translation gives CASSWNGETQYF.

V and J are TRBV11-2 and TRBJ2-1, with 9 nucleotides matching TRBD2. Germline loops: CDR1 SGHAT, CDR2 FQNNGV. The CDR3 has 15 amino acids. V was clipped by 3 bases and J by 10 bases; unmatched bases: 10. The DNA for the CDR3 is TGTGCCAGCAGCTTCTTCAGCGGGGGGTATCAAGAGCAGTTCTTC. It codes for CASSFFSGGYQEQFF.

This chain connects TRBV11-3 to TRBJ2-5, with D perhaps matching TRBD1 or TRBD2 (7 bases each). The J call is uncertain, as TRBJ2-7 better fits the DNA end. The germline gives CDR1 SGHNT, CDR2 YENEEA. This CDR3 has 15 amino acids. The chain's CDR3 is CASSFRGGRAYEQYF. The CDR3 DNA sequence: TGTGCCAGCAGCTTCAGGGGGGGCCGAGCCTACGAGCAGTACTTC.

This chain links TRBV11-3 with TRBJ2-5, with 8 bases identical to TRBD2. The CDR3 has 16 amino acids. Germline V gives CDR1 SGHNT, CDR2 YENEEA. With V trimmed by 5 bases and J by 5 bases, 13 bases remained unmatched. The CDR3 region is CASSRSNGGAGETQYF. Written as DNA, the CDR3 is TGTGCCAGCAGCCGATCAAACGGGGGGGCCGGGGAGACCCAGTACTTC.

The V gene is TRBV13, the J gene TRBJ2-7; 10 bases are shared with TRBD1. V lost 5 bases, J lost 0 bases, and 13 bases stayed unmatched. Germline V CDR1 and CDR2: PRHDT, FYEKMQ (reference sequence). CDR3 size: 18 residues. The CDR3 region is CASSPRGTGAPSSYEQYF. CDR3 nucleotide sequence: TGTGCCAGCAGCCCTAGGGGGACAGGGGCCCCAAGCTCCTACGAGCAGTACTTC.

This sequence joins TRBV13 and TRBJ2-2; 9 bases fit TRBD1. The V and J ends lost 5 bases and 2 bases, in that order; junction bases with no gene match: 6. The germline V gene encodes CDR1 PRHDT and CDR2 FYEKMQ (reference sequence). This CDR3 comprises 16 residues. This CDR3 reads CASSPGTGSNTGELFF. In DNA form, the CDR3 reads TGTGCCAGCAGCCCCGGGACAGGGAGCAACACCGGGGAGCTGTTTTTT.

In its sample, this clone was seen a few times. The rearrangement joins TRBV29-1 to TRBJ1-3, with D possibly matching TRBD1 (5 bases). Trimming cost V 6 bases and J 0 bases, with 15 bases left between them. The CDR3 runs 15 residues. CDR1 is SQVTM, CDR2 ANQGSEA, per germline. The CDR3 DNA reads TGCAGCGTCATGTGGCAGACAGACTCTGGAAACACCATATATTTT. Amino acid sequence: CSVMWQTDSGNTIYF.

The rearrangement links TRBV19 to TRBJ2-1; D possibly uses TRBD1 or TRBD2 (5 bases each). Germline CDR1 is LNHDA and CDR2 is SQIVND (reference sequence). The CDR3 is 14 amino acids. V lost 3 bases to trimming and J lost 6 bases, with 12 bases between them. The CDR3, as DNA: TGTGCCAGTAGTATCCCCGGGGCCCCCAATGAGCAGTTCTTC. This sequence encodes CASSIPGAPNEQFF.

The chain has TRBV11-3 and TRBJ2-1; perhaps TRBD2 as D (5 bases). The CDR3 covers 15 residues. The germline V gene has CDR1 SGHNT and CDR2 YENEEA. The germline V and J ends were trimmed by 7 bases and 7 bases, with 20 bases remaining between them. CDR3 amino acids: CASNPRRGMGNEQFF. CDR3 in DNA: TGTGCCAGCAATCCGCGCCGGGGTATGGGGAATGAGCAGTTCTTC.

This clone was recorded once. The gene calls are TRBV5-4 and TRBJ2-7; 12 bases agree with TRBD1. V trimming: 4 bases; J trimming: 7 bases; junction bases outside the gene matches: 9. This CDR3 spans 15 amino acids. Germline CDR1 SGHNT, CDR2 YYREEE (reference sequence). CDR3 in amino acids: CASSEGQGAVWEQYF. CDR3 in DNA: TGTGCCAGCAGCGAGGGACAGGGGGCGGTCTGGGAGCAGTACTTC.

V and J are TRBV5-1 and TRBJ2-3, with D unclear. The CDR3 contains 12 residues. Between the trimmed V and J ends, which lost 0 bases and 5 bases, there was a span of 4 bases. CDR1 is SGHRS and CDR2 is YFSETQ in the germline V gene. CDR3 nucleotides: TGCGCCAGCAGCTTGGCGGGAGATACGCAGTATTTT. This gives the protein CASSLAGDTQYF. The entire variable domain, with the rest obtained from reference TRBV5-1 and TRBJ2-3, is as follows: KAGVTQTPRYLIKTRGQQVTLSCSPISGHRSVSWYQQTPGQGLQFLFEYFSETQRNKGNFPGRFSGRQFSNSRSEMNVSTLELGDSALYLCASSLAGDTQYFGPGTRLTVL.

The chain employs TRBV27 and TRBJ2-7; 9 bases map to TRBD1. This CDR3 has 13 amino acids. J was trimmed by 4 bases and V by 3 bases; bases with no gene match: 1. Looked up from germline, CDR1 is MNHEY and CDR2 is SMNVEV (reference sequence). The CDR3 protein is CASSLGTGYEQYF. DNA for the CDR3: TGTGCCAGCAGTTTGGGGACAGGGTACGAGCAGTACTTC.

The genes are TRBV7-9 and TRBJ2-7; 9 nucleotides align to TRBD1. Germline CDR1 is SEHNR and CDR2 is FQNEAQ (reference sequence). V shed 5 bases and J 6 bases; nucleotides not matched to a gene: 8. The CDR3 has 14 amino acids. Here the CDR3 DNA reads TGTGCCAGCAGCCCGTGGGACAGGGAGGGCGAGCAGTACTTC. Protein product: CASSPWDREGEQYF.

The J gene is TRBJ2-3, the V gene TRBV2, with 7 bases identical to TRBD1. V was clipped by 6 bases and J by 4 bases; unmatched bases: 10. The CDR3 is made up of 15 amino acids. The germline CDR1 and CDR2 sequences are SNHLY and FYNNEI. The DNA for the CDR3 is TGTGCCAGCAGCGAACAGGGGCGTATTCCAGATACGCAGTATTTT. It translates to CASSEQGRIPDTQYF.

V and J are TRBV7-9 and TRBJ2-5; 7 bases are a match to TRBD1. Germline trimming cut 1 base from V and 1 base from J; bases unmatched to any gene: 3. CDR3 length: 15 amino acids. CDR1 is SEHNR, CDR2 FQNEAQ, per germline (reference sequence). The DNA for the CDR3 is TGTGCCAGCAGCTTAGGAGGGGGCCTCCAAGAGACCCAGTACTTC. Translated: CASSLGGGLQETQYF.

This chain connects TRBV19 to TRBJ2-1, with 8 bases fitting TRBD2. CDR1 is LNHDA and CDR2 is SQIVND in the germline V gene (reference sequence). The V gene end was trimmed by 8 bases and the J gene end by 7 bases; junction bases not matched to a gene: 13. The length of the CDR3 is 15 residues. Here the CDR3 DNA reads TGTGCCAGTTCCAGAGGTGGCGGGGGGTGGAATGAGCAGTTCTTC. Its translation is CASSRGGGGWNEQFF. Full variable domain (outside the CDR3, taken from reference TRBV19 and TRBJ2-1): DGGITQSPKYLFRKEGQNVTLSCEQNLNHDAMYWYRQDPGQGLRLIYYSQIVNDFQKGDIAEGYSVSREKKESFPLTVTSAQKNPTAFYLCASSRGGGGWNEQFFGPGTRLTVL.

The chain recombines TRBV4-1 with TRBJ2-3; 11 bases fit TRBD2. Germline-derived CDR1 and CDR2 are MGHRA and YSYEKL. With 4 bases clipped from V and 5 bases from J, the junction kept 11 bases outside the gene matches. The CDR3 is made up of 17 amino acids. CDR3 bases: TGCGCCAGCAGCCCGGCCCCACTAGCGGGGGCCCAAGATACGCAGTATTTT. Amino acids: CASSPAPLAGAQDTQYF.

This clone turned up a few times. The chain carries TRBV6-1 and TRBJ2-7; a weak D match, TRBD1 (6 bases). The length of the CDR3 is 13 residues. From germline, CDR1 is MNHNS and CDR2 SASEGT. Trimming left V 11 bases short and J 2 bases short, with 16 bases between. CDR3 in amino acids: CAAQGTLAYEQYF. The CDR3 bases are TGTGCCGCCCAGGGGACGCTAGCCTACGAGCAGTACTTC.

The chain uses TRBV6-1 and TRBJ2-3; D is unclear. From germline, CDR1 is MNHNS and CDR2 SASEGT. This CDR3 contains 13 residues. Trimming shortened V by 2 bases and J by 6 bases, and 9 bases separated the two germline ends. The CDR3 DNA is TGTGCCAGCAGTGAAAGTCGGTCCGATACGCAGTATTTT. It translates to CASSESRSDTQYF.

The chain employs TRBV27 and TRBJ2-5; possibly TRBD1 for D (6 bases). Per germline, CDR1 MNHEY and CDR2 SMNVEV (reference sequence). This CDR3 comprises 15 residues. The V end was cut by 3 bases, the J end by 2 bases, with 13 bases between. CDR3 DNA sequence: TGTGCCAGCAGTTTGTCAGGGGCGAGTCAAGAGACCCAGTACTTC. Protein product: CASSLSGASQETQYF.

The genes are TRBV9 and TRBJ2-3, with 9 nucleotides matching TRBD2. The CDR3 is 16 residues long. Germline V gene sequence: CDR1 SGDLS, CDR2 YYNGEE. J gave up 3 bases and V 4 bases, and 9 bases lay outside the gene matches. CDR3 loop: CASSLTSGGPTDTQYF. The CDR3 DNA reads TGTGCCAGCAGCCTCACGAGCGGGGGGCCAACAGATACGCAGTATTTT.

The chain employs TRBV5-6 and TRBJ1-1, with a tentative D call TRBD1 (6 bases). This CDR3 contains 14 residues. CDR1 SGHDT and CDR2 YYEEEE come from the germline V gene. The V end was cut by 4 bases, the J end by 6 bases, with 16 bases between. The CDR3 DNA reads as TGTGCCAGCAGCACAGGGACGGGGCACTCTGAAGCTTTCTTT. Translated, it gives CASSTGTGHSEAFF.

This chain links TRBV10-2 with TRBJ2-2, with D hard to call. The CDR3 consists of 13 residues. Trimming removed 0 bases at V and 6 bases at J, with 5 bases between. Germline CDR1 WSHSY, CDR2 SAAADI. The CDR3 here is CASSESHPGELFF. The CDR3 coding sequence is TGCGCCAGCAGTGAGTCCCACCCCGGGGAGCTGTTTTTT.

V gene TRBV12-5 combines with J gene TRBJ2-4, with TRBD1 identical over 7 bases. V was pared by 2 bases and J by 8 bases, with 9 bases of the junction left unmatched. The CDR3 is 15 amino acids. Per the germline V gene, CDR1 is LGHNT and CDR2 is FRNRAP. DNA for the CDR3: TGTGCTAGTGGTTTGTGGACAGGTGGTTCGGACATTCAGTACTTC. This gives the protein CASGLWTGGSDIQYF.